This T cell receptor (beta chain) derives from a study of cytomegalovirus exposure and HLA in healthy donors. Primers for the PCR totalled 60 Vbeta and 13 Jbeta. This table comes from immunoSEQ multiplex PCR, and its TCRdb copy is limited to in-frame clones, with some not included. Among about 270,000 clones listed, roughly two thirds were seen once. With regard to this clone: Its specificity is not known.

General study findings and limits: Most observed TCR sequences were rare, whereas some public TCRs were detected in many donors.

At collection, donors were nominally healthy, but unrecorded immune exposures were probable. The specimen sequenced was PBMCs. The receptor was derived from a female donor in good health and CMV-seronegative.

The CDR3 bases are TGTGCCAGCAGCTTTAGGGGGAGTACCTACAATGAGCAGTTCTTC. It specifies CASSFRGSTYNEQFF. The genes are TRBV7-3 and TRBJ2-1; perhaps TRBD1 as D (6 bases). Trimming cost V 3 bases and J 2 bases, with 11 bases left between them. CDR3 length: 15 amino acids. Looked up from germline, CDR1 is SGHTA and CDR2 is FQGTGA.